Shown below are 16 T cell receptor beta chains from a single sample sequenced in a study of spatial heterogeneity in lung cancer (dated by TCRdb to between 2018 and 2021). This specimen's time point label, per the study, means: blood at routine non-recurrence follow-up after resection. For TCR sequencing, whole RNA was extracted from tumor and nontumor lung tissue, or from cryopreserved PBMC samples, and no cell sorting was done. Libraries were prepared through 5' RACE. The sequencer listed for this sample is NextSeq 500. TCRdb reran the public reads through fastp at Q25 and MiXCR, keeping productive beta chains. Each entry is one CDR3 protein sequence, shown with its most common DNA and genes. A total of fewer than 55,000 distinct CDR3 sequences appear in this sample, 6% to 8.5% of them only once. The top ten hold 35% to 45% of the sample. Sequencing used PBMCs, obtained at follow-up. The receptors shown here come from a female donor with early-stage non-small cell lung cancer.

The chain employs TRBV20-1 and TRBJ2-4, with D perhaps TRBD1 or TRBD2 (6 bases each). The CDR3 runs to 15 residues. The ends were cut back, 1 base at V and 0 bases at J, with 10 bases in the middle. Germline V lookup: CDR1 DFQATT, CDR2 SNEGSKA (reference sequence). Here the CDR3 reads CSARGRGVAKNIQYF. As DNA, the CDR3 is TGCAGTGCTAGAGGAAGGGGGGTAGCCAAAAACATTCAGTACTTC.

A few counts support this clonotype. This chain uses TRBV5-1 with TRBJ1-4; no clear D. The CDR3 totals 13 residues. Germline V gives CDR1 SGHRS, CDR2 YFSETQ. V lost 4 bases and J 3 bases, leaving 7 bases between the germline ends. The CDR3 coding sequence is TGCGCCAGCAGCAAGGAGGCTAATGAAAAACTGTTTTTT. Its translation: CASSKEANEKLFF.

This clonotype has just a few counts. An end of the junction does not agree with germline; a read error may underlie this. The chain employs TRBV5-1 and TRBJ1-1, with 9 bases that match TRBD1. The CDR3 contains 15 residues. Germline CDR1 is SGHRS and CDR2 is YFSETQ. The DNA for the CDR3 is TGCGCCAGCAGCTTGGATACCGGGACAGGGTTTGGGAAGGAGTTT. Encoded protein: CASSLDTGTGFGKEF.

The J gene is TRBJ2-3, the V gene TRBV5-1, with 8 bases identical to TRBD2. V lost 5 bases to trimming and J lost 1 base; unmatched junction nucleotides: 21. This CDR3 contains 20 residues. Germline CDR1 and CDR2: SGHRS and YFSETQ. For the CDR3, the DNA is TGCGCCAGCAGTTCCACCGGGACAATTGTTCTAGCGGGTGGCACAGATACGCAGTATTTT. Translation gives CASSSTGTIVLAGGTDTQYF. The full variable domain, completed using reference TRBV5-1 and TRBJ2-3, is KAGVTQTPRYLIKTRGQQVTLSCSPISGHRSVSWYQQTPGQGLQFLFEYFSETQRNKGNFPGRFSGRQFSNSRSEMNVSTLELGDSALYLCASSSTGTIVLAGGTDTQYFGPGTRLTVL.

This clonotype occurred many times. This chain connects TRBV7-3 to TRBJ1-1, with D tentatively TRBD1 (5 bases). Trimming removed 3 bases at V and 11 bases at J, with 22 bases between. The CDR3 consists of 15 residues. Per germline, CDR1 SGHTA and CDR2 FQGTGA. This CDR3 is CASSFGTGDGSPAFF. CDR3 nucleotide sequence: TGTGCCAGCAGCTTTGGGACCGGGGATGGCAGTCCGGCTTTCTTT.

This clonotype was seen a handful of times. The rearrangement uses TRBV12-3 or TRBV12-4 and TRBJ2-1; TRBD1 matches 9 bases. Unmatched junction bases numbered 4, after V lost 6 bases and J lost 1 base. The length of the CDR3 is 15 residues. For the CDR3, the DNA is TGTGCCAGCAGGAAGACAGGGGGGTCCTACAATGAGCAGTTCTTC. Amino acid sequence: CASRKTGGSYNEQFF.

This clonotype appeared many times. This rearrangement joins TRBV5-1 to TRBJ2-3; 8 bases fit TRBD2. The germline gives CDR1 SGHRS, CDR2 YFSETQ. The J segment lost 4 bases and the V segment lost 0 bases, leaving 4 bases of the junction unmatched. This CDR3 has 15 amino acids. The CDR3 spells CASSLETSAADTQYF. As DNA, the CDR3 is TGCGCCAGCAGCTTGGAGACTAGCGCTGCAGATACGCAGTATTTT.

The table lists this clonotype with a few counts. The chain couples TRBV2 to TRBJ1-2, with 8 positions matching TRBD1. Germline CDR1 SNHLY, CDR2 FYNNEI. This CDR3 contains 13 residues. Germline trimming cut 6 bases from V and 7 bases from J; bases unmatched to any gene: 7. The CDR3 DNA reads TGTGCCAGCAGCCTAGGACAGGGCGTTGGCTACACCTTC. It encodes CASSLGQGVGYTF.

V and J are TRBV2 and TRBJ1-4; D gene unclear. The CDR3 has 15 residues. The V end lost 7 bases, the J end lost 0 bases, and 12 bases lay between the germline ends. Germline CDR1 reads SNHLY; CDR2 reads FYNNEI. CDR3 region: CASNPAVTTNEKLFF. In DNA form, the CDR3 reads TGTGCCAGCAATCCGGCGGTCACAACTAATGAAAAACTGTTTTTT.

Many counts were recorded for this clonotype. This CDR3 reads CAISYTEGQPQHF. CDR3 in DNA: TGTGCCATCAGCTACACAGAGGGTCAGCCCCAGCATTTT. V usage is TRBV10-3 and J usage is TRBJ1-5; no firm D call. Germline lookup yields CDR1 ENHRY and CDR2 SYGVKD. The CDR3 spans 13 residues. The germline V and J ends were trimmed by 6 bases and 6 bases, with 12 bases remaining between them.

This clonotype was observed a handful of times. This rearrangement joins TRBV12-3 or TRBV12-4 to TRBJ1-5; D is uncertain. Deletions cut 6 bases from V and 0 bases from J, with 6 bases between. The CDR3 is made up of 13 amino acids. The CDR3 nucleotides are TGTGCCAGCAGGCAGAGTAGCAATCAGCCCCAGCATTTT. Translating it yields CASRQSSNQPQHF.

This clonotype has ten or more counts. CDR3 amino acids: CASSEAGAAPETQYF. The CDR3 DNA is TGTGCCAGCAGTGAAGCGGGGGCCGCCCCGGAGACCCAGTACTTC. The chain recombines TRBV2 with TRBJ2-5; tentative D call: TRBD1 (6 bases). V was cut by 0 bases and J by 5 bases, with 13 bases left in between. Germline CDR1 reads SNHLY; CDR2 reads FYNNEI. The CDR3 is made up of 15 amino acids.

The J gene is TRBJ2-2, the V gene TRBV5-5; no firm D call. V lost 1 base to trimming and J lost 7 bases, with 11 bases between them. Germline CDR1 and CDR2: SGHKS and YYEKEE (reference sequence). This CDR3 comprises 14 residues. For the CDR3, the DNA is TGTGCCAGCAGCTTGAGGTCCAATTTCGGGGAGCTGTTTTTT. Encoded protein: CASSLRSNFGELFF.

The V and J genes are TRBV5-1 and TRBJ1-2; no definite D call. This CDR3 has 13 residues. V lost 0 bases and J 4 bases, leaving 7 bases between the germline ends. From germline, CDR1 is SGHRS and CDR2 YFSETQ. CDR3 loop: CASSLEGSYGYTF. CDR3 nucleotide sequence: TGCGCCAGCAGCTTGGAGGGTAGCTATGGCTACACCTTC.

This clonotype was picked up many times. CDR3 in amino acids: CASSLTASYEQYF. CDR3 DNA sequence: TGTGCCAGCAGCCTGACAGCCTCCTACGAGCAGTACTTC. The chain carries TRBV5-5 and TRBJ2-7; perhaps TRBD1 as D (5 bases). The CDR3 has 13 amino acids. The V gene lost 4 bases and the J gene lost 0 bases, with 8 bases spanning the gap. The germline gives CDR1 SGHKS, CDR2 YYEKEE (reference sequence).

This clonotype occurred many times. The chain links TRBV28 to TRBJ2-5; TRBD2 matches 9 bases. The CDR3 length is 17 residues. Per the germline V gene, CDR1 is MDHEN and CDR2 is SYDVKM. The V and J ends lost 8 bases and 1 base, in that order; junction bases with no gene match: 14. The CDR3 DNA is TGTGCCAGCGGACCTTGGGGTAGCGGGGGCGCCCAAGAGACCCAGTACTTC. The encoded protein is CASGPWGSGGAQETQYF.